The 14 T cell receptor beta chains below were found in one sample sequenced in a study of shared clonotypes between healthy human individuals. The data were produced by immunoSEQ multiplex PCR, yet TCRdb's version contains in-frame clones alone and is incomplete. The sample has about 2 million clones, 95% seen once; the top ten hold around 0.13%. Sequences were obtained from naive CD4+ T cells sorted from blood. The subset: CD45RA+ positively selected. Receptors originate from a man younger than 30 in good health.

This clone occurred a few times. The sample has other DNA sequences that encode this CDR3 too. The rearrangement links TRBV6-6 to TRBJ1-1; 8 nucleotides match TRBD1. Germline V gene data show CDR1 as MNHNY and CDR2 as SVGAGI (reference sequence). J lost 1 base, V lost 2 bases, and 0 bases had no gene match. This CDR3 has 14 amino acids. The CDR3 region is CASSYGTGNTEAFF. CDR3 nucleotide sequence: TGTGCCAGCAGTTACGGGACAGGGAACACTGAAGCTTTCTTT.

The chain uses TRBV5-4 and TRBJ1-2; TRBD1 matches 9 bases. V trimming: 3 bases; J trimming: 3 bases; junction bases outside the gene matches: 12. CDR1 is SGHNT, CDR2 YYREEE, per germline (reference sequence). The CDR3 sequence is 17 residues long. CDR3 region: CASSYTGQGFSDYGYTF. DNA of the CDR3: TGTGCCAGCAGCTATACGGGACAGGGTTTTTCGGACTATGGCTACACCTTC.

The rearrangement links TRBV9 to TRBJ1-1; 7 bases align to TRBD1. V dropped 3 bases and J dropped 4; count of bases not matched to a gene: 9. Per the germline V gene, CDR1 is SGDLS and CDR2 is YYNGEE. This CDR3 has 15 amino acids. The CDR3 region is CASSGTGDGGTEAFF. CDR3 bases: TGTGCCAGCAGCGGTACAGGGGATGGCGGCACTGAAGCTTTCTTT.

V gene TRBV29-1 combines with J gene TRBJ2-2; possibly TRBD2 for D (6 bases). CDR1 and CDR2 from the germline V gene are SQVTM and ANQGSEA. Trimming shortened V by 4 bases and J by 5 bases, and 17 bases separated the two germline ends. The CDR3 extends over 15 amino acids. The CDR3 spells CSVGLEGMITGELFF. The CDR3 DNA reads TGCAGCGTTGGCTTGGAGGGTATGATAACCGGGGAGCTGTTTTTT.

V and J are TRBV11-3 and TRBJ2-2; a possible D gene is TRBD1 (6 bases). With 4 bases removed from V and 6 bases from J, the gap between germline ends came to 15 bases. CDR1 and CDR2 (germline): SGHNT, YENEEA. CDR3 length: 15 amino acids. CDR3 DNA: TGTGCCAGCAGCTCAAGTTGGGGGCGCCCCGGGGAGCTGTTTTTT. As protein: CASSSSWGRPGELFF.

The chain links TRBV4-1 to TRBJ2-3, with 11 nucleotides matching TRBD1. Germline V gene sequence: CDR1 MGHRA, CDR2 YSYEKL. The ends lost 11 bases at V and 3 bases at J; junction bases unmatched: 7. The CDR3 runs 14 residues. This chain's CDR3 is CAARGQGVTDTQYF. CDR3 coding DNA: TGCGCCGCACGGGGACAGGGGGTAACAGATACGCAGTATTTT.

The rearrangement links TRBV5-6 to TRBJ2-7; 7 bases are a match to TRBD1. The CDR3 runs to 13 residues. Germline CDR1 SGHDT, CDR2 YYEEEE. V was pared by 4 bases and J by 2 bases, with 3 bases of the junction left unmatched. For the CDR3, the DNA is TGTGCCAGCAGCGGACAGGCCCCCTACGAGCAGTACTTC. Protein: CASSGQAPYEQYF.

The chain joins TRBV19 to TRBJ2-1; TRBD2 matches 10 bases. Germline assignment: CDR1 LNHDA and CDR2 SQIVND (reference sequence). J was trimmed by 10 bases and V by 8 bases; bases with no gene match: 14. The CDR3 loop spans 15 amino acids. This CDR3 reads CASASRTSGTREQFF. The CDR3 nucleotides read TGTGCCAGTGCGTCTAGAACTAGCGGGACCCGCGAGCAGTTCTTC.

J is TRBJ2-2 and V is TRBV30, with a tentative D call TRBD1 (5 bases). V lost 2 bases to trimming and J lost 5 bases, with 9 bases between them. The CDR3 runs 13 residues. Germline assignment: CDR1 GTSNPN and CDR2 SVGIG (reference sequence). CDR3 region: CAWSQTGTGELFF. CDR3 nucleotides: TGTGCCTGGAGTCAAACAGGTACCGGGGAGCTGTTTTTT.

This chain joins TRBV5-1 and TRBJ2-1; possibly TRBD2 for D (5 bases). V was pared by 3 bases and J by 4 bases, with 8 bases between. CDR3 length: 13 amino acids. The germline V gene encodes CDR1 SGHRS and CDR2 YFSETQ. CDR3 DNA: TGCGCCAGCAGCTCGAGGGATTACAATGAGCAGTTCTTC. This translates into CASSSRDYNEQFF.

The chain employs TRBV5-1 and TRBJ2-1, with 9 nucleotides matching TRBD2. Germline values: CDR1 SGHRS, CDR2 YFSETQ. The CDR3 has 15 amino acids. V dropped 0 bases and J dropped 10; count of bases not matched to a gene: 8. The CDR3, as DNA: TGCGCCAGCAGCTTGGAGGTAGCGGGAGAGCGGGAGCAGTTCTTC. Its protein product is CASSLEVAGEREQFF.

This chain connects TRBV4-3 to TRBJ2-1, with 9 bases that match TRBD1. Unmatched junction bases numbered 11, after V lost 6 bases and J lost 8 bases. Germline V gene sequence: CDR1 LGHNA, CDR2 YSLEER. There are 15 residues in the CDR3. The CDR3 bases are TGCGCCAGCAGTAAAGGGACAGGGAGGATCGATGAGCAGTTCTTC. Protein: CASSKGTGRIDEQFF.

V gene TRBV7-2 combines with J gene TRBJ1-1, with D hard to call. The CDR3 is made up of 13 amino acids. V was pared by 5 bases and J by 0 bases, with 7 bases between. The V gene's germline CDR1 is SGHTA and CDR2 FQGNSA. As DNA, the CDR3 is TGTGCCAGCAGCGCCCAACTGAACACTGAAGCTTTCTTT. Its translation is CASSAQLNTEAFF.

V usage is TRBV5-8 and J usage is TRBJ2-1; 9 bases match TRBD1. With 4 bases clipped from V and 2 bases from J, the junction kept 7 bases outside the gene matches. Germline V gene sequence: CDR1 SGHTS, CDR2 YDEGEE. The length of the CDR3 is 16 residues. CDR3 DNA sequence: TGTGCCAGCAGCAGGGCCGGGACAGGGACCTACAATGAGCAGTTCTTC. Amino acid sequence: CASSRAGTGTYNEQFF.